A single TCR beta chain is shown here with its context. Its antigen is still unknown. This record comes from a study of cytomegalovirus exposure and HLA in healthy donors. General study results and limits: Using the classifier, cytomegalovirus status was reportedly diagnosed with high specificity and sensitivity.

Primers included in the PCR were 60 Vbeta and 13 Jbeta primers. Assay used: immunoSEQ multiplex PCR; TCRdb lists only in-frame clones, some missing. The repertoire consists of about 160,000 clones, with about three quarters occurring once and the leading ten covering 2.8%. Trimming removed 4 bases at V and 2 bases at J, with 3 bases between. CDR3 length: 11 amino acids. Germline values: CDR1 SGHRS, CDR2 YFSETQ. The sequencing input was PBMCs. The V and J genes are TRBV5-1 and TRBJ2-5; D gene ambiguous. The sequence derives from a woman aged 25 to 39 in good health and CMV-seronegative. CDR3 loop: CASSRQETQYF. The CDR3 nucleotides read TGCGCCAGCAGCCGTCAAGAGACCCAGTACTTC.